The clone carrying this T cell receptor (beta chain) was seen repeatedly, ten times or more. The data stem from a study of identical twins. TCRdb re-called the 5' RACE reads with MiXCR, one entry per CDR3 protein. This table has 130,000 to 150,000 distinct CDR3 sequences, 3% to 4% appearing once. Germline CDR1 and CDR2: LNHNV and YYDKDF (reference sequence). The V end was cut by 4 bases, the J end by 6 bases, with 16 bases between. The CDR3 totals 14 residues. This rearrangement joins TRBV15 to TRBJ2-7; D is possibly TRBD1 or TRBD2 (5 bases each). This sequence originates from a man aged 18 to 35 in good health. The sequenced sample consisted of memory T cells sorted from blood. The CDR3 bases are TGTGCCACCAGCATACGTCGGGGCGGTGTCGAGCAGTACGTC. It is translated as CATSIRRGGVEQYV.